One T cell receptor beta chain is described in this entry. Its target is unknown. The data stem from a study of T cell repertoires in cytomegalovirus infection. Regarding the study as a whole: The ex vivo response was dominated by HLA-C-restricted CMV-specific TCR beta clonotypes.

This CDR3 comprises 14 residues. The V and J ends lost 2 bases and 8 bases respectively, with 13 bases between them. In germline, CDR1 is MNHEY, CDR2 SVGAGI. In TCRdb, the reads were re-called with MiXCR into one record per CDR3 protein. The data contain about 700,000 distinct CDR3 sequences, roughly a third of them singletons. This receptor was taken from a human donor in good health (CMV status not recorded). Some clones in this sample may be carry-over from other donors' samples. The rearrangement links TRBV6-5 to TRBJ2-1, with D perhaps assigned TRBD1 or TRBD2 (5 bases each). The material was cultured PBMCs, obtained from culture after CMV antigen stimulation. This CDR3 is CASSYLTRGDEQFF. CDR3 nucleotides: TGTGCCAGCAGTTACCTTACTAGGGGCGATGAGCAGTTCTTC.